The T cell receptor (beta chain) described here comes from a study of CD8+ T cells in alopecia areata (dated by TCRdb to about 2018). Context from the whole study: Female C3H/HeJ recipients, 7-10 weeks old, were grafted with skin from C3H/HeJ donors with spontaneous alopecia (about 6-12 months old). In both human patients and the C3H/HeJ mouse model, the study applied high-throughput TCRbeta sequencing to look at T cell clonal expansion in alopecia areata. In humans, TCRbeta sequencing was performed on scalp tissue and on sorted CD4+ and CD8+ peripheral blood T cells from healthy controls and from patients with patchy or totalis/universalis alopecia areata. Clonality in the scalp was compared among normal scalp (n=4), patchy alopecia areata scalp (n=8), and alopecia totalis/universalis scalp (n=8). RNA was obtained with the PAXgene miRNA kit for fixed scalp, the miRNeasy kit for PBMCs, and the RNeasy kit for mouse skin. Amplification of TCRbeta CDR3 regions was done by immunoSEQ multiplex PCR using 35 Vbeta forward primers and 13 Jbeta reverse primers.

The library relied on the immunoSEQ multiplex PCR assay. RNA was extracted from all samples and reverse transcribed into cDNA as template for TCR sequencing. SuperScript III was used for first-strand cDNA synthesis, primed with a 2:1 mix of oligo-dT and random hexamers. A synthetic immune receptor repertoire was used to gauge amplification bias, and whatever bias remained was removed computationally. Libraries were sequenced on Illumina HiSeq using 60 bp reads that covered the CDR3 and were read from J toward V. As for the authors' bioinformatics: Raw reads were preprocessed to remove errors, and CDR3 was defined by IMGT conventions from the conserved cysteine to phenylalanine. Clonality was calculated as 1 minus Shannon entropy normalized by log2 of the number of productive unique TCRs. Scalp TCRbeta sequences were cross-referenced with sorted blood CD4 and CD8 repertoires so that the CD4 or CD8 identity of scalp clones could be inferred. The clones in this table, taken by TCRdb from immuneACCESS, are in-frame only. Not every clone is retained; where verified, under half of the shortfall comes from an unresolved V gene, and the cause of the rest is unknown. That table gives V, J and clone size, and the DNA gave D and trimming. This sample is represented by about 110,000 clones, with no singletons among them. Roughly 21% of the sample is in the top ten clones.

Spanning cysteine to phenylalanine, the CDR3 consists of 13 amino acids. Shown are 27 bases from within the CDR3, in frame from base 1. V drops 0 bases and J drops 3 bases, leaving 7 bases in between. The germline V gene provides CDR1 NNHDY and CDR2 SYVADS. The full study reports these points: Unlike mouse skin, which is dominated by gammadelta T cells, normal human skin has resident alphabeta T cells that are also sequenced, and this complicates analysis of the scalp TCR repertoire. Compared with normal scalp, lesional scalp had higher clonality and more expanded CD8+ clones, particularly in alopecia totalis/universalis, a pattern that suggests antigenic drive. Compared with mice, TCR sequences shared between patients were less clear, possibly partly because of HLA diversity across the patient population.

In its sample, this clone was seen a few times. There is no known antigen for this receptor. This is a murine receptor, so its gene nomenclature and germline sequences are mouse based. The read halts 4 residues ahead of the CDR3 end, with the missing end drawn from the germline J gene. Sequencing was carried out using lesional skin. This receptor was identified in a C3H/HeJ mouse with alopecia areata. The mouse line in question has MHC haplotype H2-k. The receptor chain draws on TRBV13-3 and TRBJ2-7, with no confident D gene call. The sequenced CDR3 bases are TGTGCCAGCAGTGATGCTTACATCTAT. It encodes CASSDAYIY. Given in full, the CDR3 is CASSDAYIYEQYF.